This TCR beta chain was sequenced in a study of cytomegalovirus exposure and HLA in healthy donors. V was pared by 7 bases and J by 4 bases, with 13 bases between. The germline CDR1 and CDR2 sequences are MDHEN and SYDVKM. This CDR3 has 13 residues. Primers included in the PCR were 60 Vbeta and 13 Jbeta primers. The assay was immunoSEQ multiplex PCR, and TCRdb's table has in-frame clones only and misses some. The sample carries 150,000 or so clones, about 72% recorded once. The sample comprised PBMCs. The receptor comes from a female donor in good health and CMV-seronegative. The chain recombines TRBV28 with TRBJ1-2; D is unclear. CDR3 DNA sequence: TGTGCCAGCACCGAACTACGGTTCTATGGCTACACCTTC. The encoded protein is CASTELRFYGYTF.